What follows are 18 T cell receptor beta chains derived from one specimen sequenced in a study of cytomegalovirus exposure and HLA in healthy donors. Both 60 Vbeta primers and 13 Jbeta primers went into the PCR. Profiled with immunoSEQ multiplex PCR; TCRdb holds only in-frame clones, not every one. Here the sample spans more than 150,000 clones, approximately 85% being singletons. Material for sequencing was PBMCs. These receptors came from a girl aged 5-17 years in good health and CMV-seropositive.

The chain combines TRBV9 with TRBJ2-5, with TRBD2 identical over 15 bases. J gave up 2 bases and V 3 bases, and 8 bases lay outside the gene matches. Germline assignment: CDR1 SGDLS and CDR2 YYNGEE. The CDR3 length is 18 residues. CDR3 in DNA: TGTGCCAGCAGCGCACACCAGGGGACTAGCGGGGGGCAAGAGACCCAGTACTTC. Translating gives CASSAHQGTSGGQETQYF.

The chain has TRBV6-6 and TRBJ1-2, with D unresolved. Trimming took 2 bases from V and 4 from J, leaving 14 bases between them. This CDR3 region has 15 residues. The germline V gene encodes CDR1 MNHNY and CDR2 SVGAGI (reference sequence). CDR3 DNA: TGTGCCAGCAGTTACCCCAGTCCCTCGGGCTATGGCTACACCTTC. It codes for CASSYPSPSGYGYTF.

The chain employs TRBV27 and TRBJ1-2, with 9 bases lining up with TRBD1. The CDR3 sequence is 14 residues long. Germline CDR1 reads MNHEY; CDR2 reads SMNVEV (reference sequence). Losses at the gene ends were 5 bases for V and 8 bases for J; bases not matched to a gene: 9. The CDR3 bases are TGTGCCAGCAGTCCTTGGACAGGGGTTTGGGGCTACACCTTC. Its protein product is CASSPWTGVWGYTF.

The chain combines TRBV7-8 with TRBJ1-3, with D hard to call. Germline V gene data show CDR1 as SGHVS and CDR2 as FQNEAQ. V was shortened by 4 bases and J by 4 bases, with 23 bases between the two germline ends. CDR3 length: 18 amino acids. The CDR3 nucleotides read TGTGCCAGCAGCTCGAAGGGAGTAGGAGCCGGGCCGGGAAACACCATATATTTT. Translating it yields CASSSKGVGAGPGNTIYF.

This chain joins TRBV7-9 and TRBJ1-2, with a possible D match to TRBD1 (5 bases). Germline CDR1 is SEHNR and CDR2 is FQNEAQ (reference sequence). With 1 base removed from V and 7 bases from J, the gap between germline ends came to 16 bases. The CDR3 is made up of 15 amino acids. The CDR3 here is CASSLGSITGGGYTF. Here the CDR3 DNA reads TGTGCCAGCAGCTTAGGAAGTATAACAGGCGGTGGCTACACCTTC. Full variable domain (outside the CDR3, taken from reference TRBV7-9 and TRBJ1-2): DTGVSQNPRHKITKRGQNVTFRCDPISEHNRLYWYRQTLGQGPEFLTYFQNEAQLEKSRLLSDRFSAERPKGSFSTLEIQRTEQGDSAMYLCASSLGSITGGGYTFGSGTRLTVV.

V and J are TRBV9 and TRBJ2-2, with unresolved D. The CDR3 consists of 12 residues. V was pared by 3 bases and J by 5 bases, with 5 bases between. Per the germline V gene, CDR1 is SGDLS and CDR2 is YYNGEE. The DNA of the CDR3 is TGTGCCAGCAGCGAGACAACCGGGGAGCTGTTTTTT. As protein: CASSETTGELFF.

This clone is a singleton in its sample. The chain couples TRBV4-3 to TRBJ1-3; TRBD1 might be the D (5 bases). CDR3 length: 17 residues. The V gene lost 1 base and the J gene lost 0 bases, with 13 bases spanning the gap. CDR1 and CDR2 from the germline V gene are LGHNA and YSLEER. As DNA, the CDR3 is TGCGCCAGCAGCCAAGTCTGGGGGGGGGACTCTGGAAACACCATATATTTT. Amino acid sequence: CASSQVWGGDSGNTIYF.

The rearrangement uses TRBV6-1 and TRBJ1-2, with 8 positions matching TRBD1. The V and J ends lost 1 base and 5 bases, in that order; junction bases with no gene match: 9. This CDR3 region has 16 residues. The germline CDR1 and CDR2 sequences are MNHNS and SASEGT. The CDR3 is CASSEGSTGAFYGYTF. CDR3 coding DNA: TGTGCCAGCAGTGAAGGTTCGACAGGGGCCTTTTATGGCTACACCTTC.

This clone was observed a handful of times. The chain combines TRBV18 with TRBJ2-6; 12 bases match TRBD1. After removal of 2 bases from V and 2 bases from J, the junction contained 7 bases not matched to a gene. Looked up from germline, CDR1 is KGHSH and CDR2 is LQKENI. The CDR3 has 19 residues. CDR3 in DNA: TGTGCCAGCTCACCAGGTTGGGGACAGGGGGCAGCTGGGGCCAACGTCCTGACTTTC. It encodes CASSPGWGQGAAGANVLTF. Combining the CDR3 with reference TRBV18 and TRBJ2-6 gives the whole variable domain NAGVMQNPRHLVRRRGQEARLRCSPMKGHSHVYWYRQLPEEGLKFMVYLQKENIIDESGMPKERFSAEFPKEGPSILRIQQVVRGDSAAYFCASSPGWGQGAAGANVLTFGAGSRLTVL.

The rearrangement joins TRBV18 to TRBJ2-1; 9 nucleotides agree with TRBD2. This CDR3 has 15 amino acids. V shed 6 bases, J shed 4 bases, and the junction held 7 bases outside the gene matches. Germline V gives CDR1 KGHSH, CDR2 LQKENI. Here the CDR3 reads CASSASLAGYNEQFF. The DNA of the CDR3 is TGTGCCAGCTCCGCCTCCCTAGCGGGGTACAATGAGCAGTTCTTC.

The chain combines TRBV9 with TRBJ2-2; 7 bases are shared with TRBD1. The length of the CDR3 is 14 residues. CDR1 is SGDLS, CDR2 YYNGEE, per germline. The J segment lost 3 bases and the V segment lost 6 bases, leaving 5 bases of the junction unmatched. The CDR3: CASTRTGDTGELFF. The CDR3, as DNA: TGTGCCAGCACCCGAACAGGGGACACCGGGGAGCTGTTTTTT.

This clone was seen only a few times. The chain recombines TRBV10-3 with TRBJ2-1, with 11 positions matching TRBD1. J lost 8 bases, V lost 4 bases, and 10 bases had no gene match. Germline CDR1 and CDR2: ENHRY and SYGVKD. The CDR3 loop spans 16 amino acids. CDR3 protein: CAISAKGTGGIDEQFF. The CDR3 DNA reads as TGTGCCATCAGTGCAAAGGGGACAGGGGGTATCGATGAGCAGTTCTTC.

The rearrangement joins TRBV4-1 to TRBJ2-7, with D perhaps matching TRBD2 (6 bases). V gave up 4 bases and J gave up 6 bases, with 19 bases separating them. The CDR3 totals 15 residues. Germline CDR1 and CDR2: MGHRA and YSYEKL. The CDR3 nucleotides are TGCGCCAGCAGCCTGTGGGCTAGCGATACTGGCGAGCAGTACTTC. This sequence encodes CASSLWASDTGEQYF.

The rearrangement links TRBV30 to TRBJ1-5; D is unresolved. This CDR3 is built from 16 residues. V was pared by 0 bases and J by 2 bases, with 14 bases between. Germline CDR1 reads GTSNPN; CDR2 reads SVGIG (reference sequence). CDR3 DNA sequence: TGTGCCTGGAGTGTACGTATCCAGGCCGGCAATCAGCCCCAGCATTTT. Translating it yields CAWSVRIQAGNQPQHF.

V and J are TRBV7-2 and TRBJ1-1; 11 bases are shared with TRBD1. The CDR3 length is 18 residues. Per the germline V gene, CDR1 is SGHTA and CDR2 is FQGNSA. Trimming at V came to 3 bases and at J to 0 bases, leaving 9 bases not matched to a gene. The CDR3 here is CASSFRTGGRAMNTEAFF. CDR3 DNA: TGTGCCAGCAGCTTCAGGACAGGGGGCCGGGCCATGAACACTGAAGCTTTCTTT.

V is TRBV6-1 and J is TRBJ2-3; D unresolved. Germline CDR1 reads MNHNS; CDR2 reads SASEGT. The CDR3 spans 15 residues. Trimming took off 3 bases at V and 0 bases at J, with 10 bases between the two ends. The CDR3 reads CASSELVESTDTQYF. CDR3 coding DNA: TGTGCCAGCAGTGAGTTAGTCGAGAGCACAGATACGCAGTATTTT.

This rearrangement joins TRBV10-1 to TRBJ2-2; 13 nucleotides line up with TRBD2. The V segment lost 5 bases and the J segment 7 bases; nucleotides outside the gene matches: 4. Per the germline V gene, CDR1 is WNHNN and CDR2 is SYGVQD (reference sequence). The length of the CDR3 is 15 residues. This CDR3 reads CASSRTSGGYGELFF. CDR3 nucleotide sequence: TGCGCCAGCAGTAGGACTAGCGGGGGATACGGGGAGCTGTTTTTT.

The CDR3 DNA is TGTGCCAGCATCGCCCGTCGGGGCGGGGGGAACACAGATACGCAGTATTTT. It translates to CASIARRGGGNTDTQYF. The rearrangement joins TRBV27 to TRBJ2-3, with 8 bases aligning to TRBD2. The V and J ends lost 7 bases and 2 bases, in that order; junction bases with no gene match: 14. This CDR3 has 17 residues. Looked up from germline, CDR1 is MNHEY and CDR2 is SMNVEV (reference sequence).